Shown below are 27 T cell receptor beta chains from a single sample sequenced in a study of blood T cell repertoires in COVID-19. Profiling relied on immunoSEQ multiplex PCR, and the TCRdb table lists in-frame clones only, not all of them. The repertoire consists of 300,000 to 350,000 clones, with roughly 90% occurring once and the leading ten covering approximately 4.3%. Material: PBMCs or T cells enriched from blood (not recorded which). The receptors derive from a woman younger than 35 with acute COVID-19.

J is TRBJ1-4 and V is TRBV28, with D possibly TRBD1 on 6 matching bases. Trimming took off 3 bases at V and 7 bases at J, with 15 bases between the two ends. There are 15 residues in the CDR3. Looked up from germline, CDR1 is MDHEN and CDR2 is SYDVKM. The DNA for the CDR3 is TGTGCCAGCAGTTTTCGCGCACGGACAGCTGAAAAACTGTTTTTT. It yields the protein CASSFRARTAEKLFF.

The gene calls are TRBV27 and TRBJ1-2, with D unclear. Per germline, CDR1 MNHEY and CDR2 SMNVEV (reference sequence). The CDR3 totals 15 residues. The V and J ends lost 5 bases and 4 bases respectively, with 17 bases between them. The CDR3 region is CASSQSEESIYGYTF. The DNA for the CDR3 is TGTGCCAGCAGTCAATCAGAGGAGTCCATCTATGGCTACACCTTC.

This clone was picked up one time. The rearrangement links TRBV28 to TRBJ1-1; D uncertain. CDR3 length equals 14 residues. Trimming shortened V by 5 bases and J by 1 base, and 11 bases separated the two germline ends. Germline lookup yields CDR1 MDHEN and CDR2 SYDVKM. CDR3 amino acids: CASSLGLRNTEAFF. The CDR3 DNA reads as TGTGCCAGCAGTCTCGGACTTAGGAACACTGAAGCTTTCTTT.

V gene TRBV27 combines with J gene TRBJ1-2; the D is unclear. This CDR3 has 15 residues. V was clipped by 5 bases and J by 4 bases, with 17 bases between them. Germline CDR1 reads MNHEY; CDR2 reads SMNVEV (reference sequence). The DNA of the CDR3 is TGTGCCAGCAGTCGCAACTCGGCAGGAGGCTATGGCTACACCTTC. It encodes CASSRNSAGGYGYTF.

This chain joins TRBV7-3 and TRBJ2-7; 7 nucleotides line up with TRBD1. This CDR3 has 13 amino acids. Trimming at V came to 7 bases and at J to 6 bases, leaving 9 bases not matched to a gene. From germline, CDR1 is SGHTA and CDR2 FQGTGA. CDR3 residues: CASTVTGTSEQYF. CDR3 coding DNA: TGTGCCAGCACGGTGACAGGGACAAGCGAGCAGTACTTC.

The chain joins TRBV28 to TRBJ2-7; D is undetermined. Trimming cost V 6 bases and J 3 bases, with 15 bases left between them. CDR1 and CDR2 from the germline V gene are MDHEN and SYDVKM. The CDR3 has 14 residues. The CDR3 sequence is CASSSARNHYEQYF. CDR3 DNA sequence: TGTGCCAGCAGCTCCGCGAGGAATCACTACGAGCAGTACTTC.

The rearrangement links TRBV6-4 to TRBJ1-5; the match to TRBD1 covers 7 bases. Germline loops: CDR1 MRHNA, CDR2 SNTAGT. Trimming removed 3 bases from V and 4 bases from J; junction bases left unmatched: 15. This CDR3 is built from 18 residues. In DNA, the CDR3 is TGTGCCAGCAGTGAATCACTAACCCCGGGACAGCTAAATCAGCCCCAGCATTTT. Its protein product is CASSESLTPGQLNQPQHF.

J is TRBJ1-2 and V is TRBV5-1; 9 bases map to TRBD1. The CDR3 has 14 residues. Looked up from germline, CDR1 is SGHRS and CDR2 is YFSETQ. J was trimmed by 5 bases and V by 0 bases; bases with no gene match: 2. The CDR3 nucleotides read TGCGCCAGCAGCTTGGACAGGGGGCGGTATGGCTACACCTTC. It is translated as CASSLDRGRYGYTF.

V and J are TRBV4-1 and TRBJ2-2; 8 bases agree with TRBD2. Germline V gene data show CDR1 as MGHRA and CDR2 as YSYEKL. Trimming at V came to 0 bases and at J to 1 base, leaving 10 bases not matched to a gene. CDR3 length equals 19 residues. CDR3 loop: CASSQERLAFLRNTGELFF. The CDR3 bases are TGCGCCAGCAGCCAAGAGAGACTAGCGTTTTTAAGGAACACCGGGGAGCTGTTTTTT.

This rearrangement joins TRBV7-8 to TRBJ2-2, with a tentative D call TRBD2 (6 bases). The CDR3 is 14 amino acids. V dropped 5 bases and J dropped 6 bases, with 13 bases sitting between them. Germline lookup yields CDR1 SGHVS and CDR2 FQNEAQ. The CDR3 DNA reads TGTGCCAGCAGCCCTCGACTAGAAGCCGGGGAGCTGTTTTTT. It codes for CASSPRLEAGELFF.

This clone showed up just once. V and J are TRBV24-1 and TRBJ2-3, with unresolved D. CDR3 size: 12 residues. Germline CDR1 KGHDR, CDR2 SFDVKD. V was cut by 7 bases and J by 3 bases, with 7 bases left in between. The CDR3 is CATSLGTDTQYF. The CDR3, as DNA: TGTGCCACCAGCCTCGGGACAGATACGCAGTATTTT.

The genes are TRBV5-1 and TRBJ2-7; 10 bases match TRBD1. Germline values: CDR1 SGHRS, CDR2 YFSETQ. Trimming removed 1 base from V and 2 bases from J; junction bases left unmatched: 3. The CDR3 is 15 residues long. CDR3 nucleotide sequence: TGCGCCAGCAGCTTGTGGGACAGGGGACCCTACGAGCAGTACTTC. Translating it yields CASSLWDRGPYEQYF.

The gene calls are TRBV5-1 and TRBJ2-7, with a tentative D call TRBD2 (5 bases). The CDR3 length is 13 residues. V was trimmed by 0 bases and J by 4 bases, leaving 8 bases between them. The germline CDR1 and CDR2 sequences are SGHRS and YFSETQ. This chain's CDR3 is CASSLGPGYEQYF. The CDR3 DNA follows: TGCGCCAGCAGCTTGGGGCCGGGGTACGAGCAGTACTTC.

V gene TRBV28 combines with J gene TRBJ1-2; 7 bases agree with TRBD1. This CDR3 has 14 amino acids. V shed 6 bases, J shed 0 bases, and the junction held 4 bases outside the gene matches. In germline, CDR1 is MDHEN, CDR2 SYDVKM. This chain's CDR3 is CASREGQPNYGYTF. The CDR3 region has the DNA TGTGCCAGCAGGGAGGGACAGCCTAACTATGGCTACACCTTC.

The V call is TRBV28, the J call TRBJ2-5, with D maybe TRBD1 (5 bases). Germline assignment: CDR1 MDHEN and CDR2 SYDVKM. The ends were cut back, 6 bases at V and 2 bases at J, with 10 bases in the middle. The CDR3 has 13 residues. DNA for the CDR3: TGTGCCAGCAGCCCGACAGTACAAGAGACCCAGTACTTC. Translating gives CASSPTVQETQYF.

The J gene is TRBJ1-2, the V gene TRBV4-1, with 8 bases that match TRBD1. Germline CDR1 reads MGHRA; CDR2 reads YSYEKL. The V gene end was trimmed by 1 base and the J gene end by 10 bases; junction bases not matched to a gene: 5. The CDR3 runs to 13 residues. In DNA form, the CDR3 reads TGCGCCAGCAGCCAAGCCCTGGACAGGGACTACACCTTC. Translation gives CASSQALDRDYTF.

V is TRBV19 and J is TRBJ1-2; TRBD1 matches at 7 bases. CDR1 is LNHDA and CDR2 is SQIVND in the germline V gene (reference sequence). The trim removed 6 bases at V and 3 bases at J, leaving 10 bases unmatched. The CDR3 sequence is 15 residues long. The CDR3, as DNA: TGTGCCAGTAGAGACAGGGCTCGTCGGGACTATGGCTACACCTTC. This translates into CASRDRARRDYGYTF.

The rearrangement joins TRBV27 to TRBJ2-5; weak D call: TRBD1 (5 bases). V was clipped by 0 bases and J by 4 bases, with 12 bases between them. The CDR3 is made up of 15 amino acids. CDR1 MNHEY and CDR2 SMNVEV come from the germline V gene (reference sequence). The CDR3 is CASSLSAGWGETQYF. The CDR3 coding sequence is TGTGCCAGCAGTTTATCGGCAGGGTGGGGAGAGACCCAGTACTTC.

This rearrangement joins TRBV7-9 to TRBJ2-7; D perhaps matches TRBD1 (5 bases). Germline V gene lookup returns CDR1 SEHNR and CDR2 FQNEAQ (reference sequence). V was pared by 5 bases and J by 4 bases, with 12 bases between. There are 13 residues in the CDR3. The CDR3 is CASSPGQLYEQYF. The CDR3 DNA is TGTGCCAGCAGCCCTGGACAACTTTACGAGCAGTACTTC. The variable domain in full, with the rest retrieved from reference TRBV7-9 and TRBJ2-7, is DTGVSQNPRHKITKRGQNVTFRCDPISEHNRLYWYRQTLGQGPEFLTYFQNEAQLEKSRLLSDRFSAERPKGSFSTLEIQRTEQGDSAMYLCASSPGQLYEQYFGPGTRLTVT.

The chain links TRBV6-5 to TRBJ1-6; 7 bases fit TRBD1. Per the germline V gene, CDR1 is MNHEY and CDR2 is SVGAGI. The CDR3 has 16 residues. The J segment lost 6 bases and the V segment lost 0 bases, leaving 5 bases of the junction unmatched. This chain's CDR3 is CASSYSGTAPNSPLHF. Written as DNA, the CDR3 is TGTGCCAGCAGTTACTCGGGGACAGCCCCTAATTCACCCCTCCACTTT.

The V and J genes are TRBV2 and TRBJ1-2, with a tentative D call TRBD1 (6 bases). The CDR3 runs to 13 residues. Germline V gene lookup returns CDR1 SNHLY and CDR2 FYNNEI. V lost 4 bases and J 1 base, leaving 7 bases between the germline ends. DNA for the CDR3: TGTGCCAGCAGTGGGGACATTAACTATGGCTACACCTTC. This codes for CASSGDINYGYTF.

The chain couples TRBV18 to TRBJ1-1; a weak D match, TRBD1 (6 bases). CDR1 and CDR2 from the germline V gene are KGHSH and LQKENI. Trimming removed 3 bases at V and 1 base at J, with 15 bases between. This CDR3 contains 16 residues. CDR3 sequence (DNA): TGTGCCAGCTCACCTCAGCGGCAGGGGACGAACACTGAAGCTTTCTTT. Encoded protein: CASSPQRQGTNTEAFF.

The CDR3, as DNA: TGTGCCAGTAGTATAGCAGGAGGGGGCGGAAACTACGAGCAGTACTTC. It specifies CASSIAGGGGNYEQYF. The V call is TRBV19, the J call TRBJ2-7; D might be TRBD1 (7 bases). The CDR3 length is 16 residues. Deletions cut 1 base from V and 3 bases from J, with 16 bases between. Germline V lookup: CDR1 LNHDA, CDR2 SQIVND (reference sequence).

Here the CDR3 DNA reads TGTGCCAGCACCACTGGGGCCTCCAATCAGCCCCAGCATTTT. It encodes CASTTGASNQPQHF. This rearrangement joins TRBV7-9 to TRBJ1-5, with D perhaps matching TRBD1 (5 bases). CDR1 SEHNR and CDR2 FQNEAQ come from the germline V gene (reference sequence). CDR3 length: 14 amino acids. Trimming stripped 7 bases from V and 3 bases from J, with 13 bases between.

The chain recombines TRBV2 with TRBJ2-1; 8 bases map to TRBD2. The V and J ends lost 7 bases and 8 bases, in that order; junction bases with no gene match: 7. CDR1 is SNHLY, CDR2 FYNNEI, per germline. The CDR3 sequence is 13 residues long. Here the CDR3 reads CASTLGLVHEQFF. CDR3 in DNA: TGTGCCAGCACCTTGGGACTAGTGCATGAGCAGTTCTTC.

The chain carries TRBV30 and TRBJ2-7; 10 nucleotides match TRBD2. The length of the CDR3 is 13 residues. V shed 4 bases, J shed 6 bases, and the junction held 6 bases outside the gene matches. Looked up from germline, CDR1 is GTSNPN and CDR2 is SVGIG (reference sequence). The CDR3 DNA follows: TGTGCCTGGACCCCCAGCGGGAGGGTCGAGCAGTACTTC. It yields the protein CAWTPSGRVEQYF.

V is TRBV15 and J is TRBJ1-3, with D perhaps matching TRBD1 (6 bases). Germline CDR1 reads LNHNV; CDR2 reads YYDKDF (reference sequence). Trimming cost V 1 base and J 4 bases, with 14 bases left between them. The CDR3 contains 16 residues. The CDR3 nucleotides read TGTGCCACCAGCAGAGGTTCCACGGGACACGGAAACACCATATATTTT. Translated, it gives CATSRGSTGHGNTIYF.